These T cell receptor beta chains were read from a single sample in a study of T cell changes during pregnancy in multiple sclerosis. This table comes from immunoSEQ multiplex PCR, and its TCRdb copy is limited to in-frame clones, with some not included. The data hold some 39,000 clones, with over 80% observed a single time. Material: PBMCs (not recorded whether the cells were cultured). The receptors stem from a female donor with multiple sclerosis, enrolled in a pregnancy study. The CDR3 runs from the conserved cysteine through the conserved F or W. The order of the fields is D gene, V gene, J gene, clone size, CDR3 protein, CDR3 DNA. A D gene is named only where the DNA matches it firmly. The size of a clone is reported for some rows only, either as once, few or many, or as a class for expanded clones.

.	TRBV4-1	TRBJ2-7	.	CASSQVGGLSSYEQYF	TGCGCCAGCAGCCAAGTAGGGGGACTAAGCTCCTACGAGCAGTACTTC
.	TRBV2	TRBJ1-4	.	CASSESVGGNEKLFF	TGTGCCAGCAGTGAATCCGTAGGGGGGAATGAAAAACTGTTTTTT
.	TRBV7-9	TRBJ1-4	.	CASSFGQGGNEKLFF	TGTGCCAGCAGCTTCGGTCAAGGCGGGAATGAAAAACTGTTTTTT
.	TRBV10-1	TRBJ2-5	.	CASSESSAQETQYF	TGCGCCAGCAGTGAGTCTAGCGCCCAAGAGACCCAGTACTTC
.	TRBV4-3	TRBJ2-3	.	CASSQDRWESTDTQYF	TGCGCCAGCAGCCAAGATAGGTGGGAGTCGACAGATACGCAGTATTTT
TRBD1	TRBV6-5	TRBJ2-7	.	CASSFYHPDREFEQYF	TGTGCCAGCAGTTTCTACCATCCGGACAGGGAGTTCGAGCAGTACTTC
TRBD2	TRBV18	TRBJ2-1	.	CASSRSFGTSGADYNEQFF	TGTGCCAGCTCACGTTCATTCGGGACTAGCGGGGCAGACTACAATGAGCAGTTCTTC
.	TRBV5-4	TRBJ2-1	.	CASSRVGQGPKRGEQFF	TGTGCCAGCAGCCGGGTCGGACAGGGTCCGAAGCGGGGTGAGCAGTTCTTC
.	TRBV19	TRBJ2-7	.	CASSPRSRAHEGEQYF	TGTGCCAGTAGCCCCAGAAGTCGGGCGCATGAAGGAGAGCAGTACTTC
.	TRBV6-1	TRBJ2-7	.	CASSETYEQYF	TGTGCCAGCAGTGAAACCTACGAGCAGTACTTC
.	TRBV5-3	TRBJ2-7	.	CARSHRPYTGLGQYF	TGTGCCAGAAGCCATCGACCCTACACAGGACTGGGGCAGTACTTC
.	TRBV5-4	TRBJ2-1	.	CASRYSVSDEQFF	TGTGCCAGCAGGTACTCCGTTAGCGATGAGCAGTTCTTC
TRBD2	TRBV30	TRBJ2-1	.	CAWKALAGVSFF	TGTGCCTGGAAGGCCTTAGCGGGGGTTTCGTTCTTC
.	TRBV19	TRBJ2-3	.	CASSIPPSTDTQYF	TGTGCCAGTAGTATACCTCCCAGCACAGATACGCAGTATTTT
TRBD1	TRBV4-3	TRBJ1-1	.	CASSQVMGRGHTEAFF	TGCGCCAGCAGCCAAGTCATGGGCAGGGGGCACACTGAAGCTTTCTTT
.	TRBV4-2	TRBJ1-5	.	CASSPKAGRGGQPQHF	TGTGCCAGCAGCCCCAAAGCGGGCAGAGGTGGTCAGCCCCAGCATTTT
TRBD2	TRBV5-1	TRBJ2-3	.	CASSGGTSGRALTQYF	TGCGCCAGCAGCGGGGGGACTAGCGGGAGGGCCTTAACGCAGTATTTT
.	TRBV7-2	TRBJ2-4	.	CASTHTTLAKNIQYF	TGTGCCAGCACCCACACGACCCTAGCCAAAAACATTCAGTACTTC
TRBD2	TRBV5-4	TRBJ2-5	.	CASSGGTSGRARPETQYF	TGTGCCAGCAGCGGCGGGACTAGCGGGAGGGCCCGTCCGGAGACCCAGTACTTC
TRBD1	TRBV5-1	TRBJ1-4	.	CASSITGVNEKLFF	TGCGCCAGCAGCATTACAGGGGTTAATGAAAAACTGTTTTTT
.	TRBV6-1	TRBJ2-7	few	CASSENPRLFERKRYEQYF	TGTGCCAGCAGTGAAAATCCCCGATTGTTCGAGCGTAAACGCTACGAGCAGTACTTC
TRBD1	TRBV4-2	TRBJ2-7	once	CASSKSGTGFYEQYF	TGTGCCAGCAGCAAATCCGGGACAGGGTTCTACGAGCAGTACTTC
.	TRBV13	TRBJ1-2	.	CASSNSDSGYTF	TGTGCCAGCAGTAACTCTGACAGCGGCTACACCTTC
.	TRBV7-9	TRBJ1-2	.	CASSRTGSLSFFNYGYTF	TGTGCCAGCAGCCGAACGGGAAGCCTTTCGTTTTTTAACTATGGCTACACCTTC
.	TRBV4-3	TRBJ1-2	.	CASSQVASLNYGYTF	TGCGCCAGCAGCCAAGTGGCCAGTCTTAACTATGGCTACACCTTC
.	TRBV5-4	TRBJ1-3	.	CASSSLDRDSGNTIYF	TGTGCCAGCAGCTCTTTGGACCGGGACTCTGGAAACACCATATATTTT
.	TRBV13	TRBJ2-2	.	CASSLDRGQATGELFF	TGTGCCAGCAGCTTAGATCGGGGCCAGGCCACCGGGGAGCTGTTTTTT
TRBD2	TRBV2	TRBJ2-7	.	CASSSPLAGATYEQYF	TGTGCCAGCAGCTCCCCGCTAGCGGGAGCTACCTACGAGCAGTACTTC
TRBD2	TRBV6-1	TRBJ2-3	.	CASSRTSGSTDTQYF	TGTGCCAGCAGCCGGACTAGCGGGAGTACAGATACGCAGTATTTT
TRBD1	TRBV30	TRBJ2-7	.	CAWSRTGSRRQYF	TGTGCCTGGAGCAGGACAGGGAGCAGAAGGCAGTACTTC
TRBD1	TRBV2	TRBJ1-1	.	CASSATGMGTEAFF	TGTGCCAGCAGTGCGACAGGGATGGGCACTGAAGCTTTCTTT
.	TRBV10-3	TRBJ2-1	.	CAISELGYNEQFF	TGTGCCATCAGTGAACTGGGCTACAATGAGCAGTTCTTC
.	TRBV7-9	TRBJ1-2	.	CASSRTEDYGYTF	TGTGCCAGCAGCCGGACAGAGGACTATGGCTACACCTTC
.	TRBV29-1	TRBJ2-3	.	CSVEAGQGGKDTQYF	TGCAGCGTTGAGGCTGGACAGGGAGGGAAAGATACGCAGTATTTT
.	TRBV10-3	TRBJ2-4	.	CAITTDTNLAKNIQYF	TGTGCCATTACGACAGATACGAATTTAGCCAAAAACATTCAGTACTTC
TRBD2	TRBV5-1	TRBJ2-7	.	CASSSGLAGNEQYF	TGCGCCAGCAGCTCGGGACTAGCGGGAAACGAGCAGTACTTC
TRBD2	TRBV5-1	TRBJ2-2	.	CASSQTSGSAGELFF	TGCGCCAGCAGCCAGACTAGCGGGAGCGCCGGGGAGCTGTTTTTT
TRBD1	TRBV5-5	TRBJ1-2	.	CASSWDRTNYGYTF	TGTGCCAGCAGCTGGGACAGAACTAACTATGGCTACACCTTC
.	TRBV7-9	TRBJ2-3	.	CASSLKDTDTQYF	TGTGCCAGCAGCTTAAAAGACACAGATACGCAGTATTTT
TRBD2	TRBV6-5	TRBJ2-1	.	CASRRGLAGAEQFF	TGTGCCAGCAGGAGGGGACTAGCGGGAGCTGAGCAGTTCTTC
.	TRBV18	TRBJ1-2	.	CASSPDGHYGYTF	TGTGCCAGCTCACCAGACGGGCACTATGGCTACACCTTC
.	TRBV18	TRBJ2-6	.	CASSPLAGLGSGANVLTF	TGTGCCAGCTCACCACTGGCGGGATTGGGCTCTGGGGCCAACGTCCTGACTTTC
TRBD2	TRBV7-7	TRBJ2-1	.	CASSPSGSLAQFF	TGTGCTAGCAGCCCAAGCGGGAGTTTAGCCCAGTTCTTC